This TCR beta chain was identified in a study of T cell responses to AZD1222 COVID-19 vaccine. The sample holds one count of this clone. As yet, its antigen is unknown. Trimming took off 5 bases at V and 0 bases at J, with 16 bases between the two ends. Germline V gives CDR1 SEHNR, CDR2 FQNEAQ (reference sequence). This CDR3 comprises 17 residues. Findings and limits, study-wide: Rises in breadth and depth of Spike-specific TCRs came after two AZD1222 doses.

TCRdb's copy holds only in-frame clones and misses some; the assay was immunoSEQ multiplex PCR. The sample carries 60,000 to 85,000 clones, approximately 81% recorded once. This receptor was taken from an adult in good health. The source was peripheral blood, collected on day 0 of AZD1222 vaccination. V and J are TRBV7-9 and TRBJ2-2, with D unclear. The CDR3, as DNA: TGTGCCAGCAGCATAGTGGGTCGGACCGCGAACACCGGGGAGCTGTTTTTT. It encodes CASSIVGRTANTGELFF.